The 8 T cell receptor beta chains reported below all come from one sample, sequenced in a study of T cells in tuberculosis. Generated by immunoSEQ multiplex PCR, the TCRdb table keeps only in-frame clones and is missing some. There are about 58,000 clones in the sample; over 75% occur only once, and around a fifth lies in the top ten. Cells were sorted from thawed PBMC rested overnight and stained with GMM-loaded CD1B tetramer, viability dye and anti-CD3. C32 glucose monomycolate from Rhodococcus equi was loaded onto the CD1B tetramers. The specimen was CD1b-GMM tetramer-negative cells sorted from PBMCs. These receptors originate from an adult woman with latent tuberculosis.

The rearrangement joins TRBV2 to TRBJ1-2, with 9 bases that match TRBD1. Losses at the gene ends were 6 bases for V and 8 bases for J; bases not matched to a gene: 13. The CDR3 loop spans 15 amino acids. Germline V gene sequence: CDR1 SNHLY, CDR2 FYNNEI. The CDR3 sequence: CASRGTGLGMGGYTF. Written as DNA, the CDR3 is TGTGCCAGCAGAGGGACAGGGCTGGGAATGGGAGGCTACACCTTC.

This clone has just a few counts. The CDR3 region is CASSSTGQGTYGYTF. In nucleotides, the CDR3 is TGTGCCAGCAGCTCGACGGGACAGGGAACATATGGCTACACCTTC. The V and J genes are TRBV7-9 and TRBJ1-2; 9 bases are shared with TRBD1. CDR1 SEHNR and CDR2 FQNEAQ come from the germline V gene (reference sequence). V was pared by 4 bases and J by 5 bases, with 8 bases of the junction left unmatched. CDR3 length: 15 amino acids.

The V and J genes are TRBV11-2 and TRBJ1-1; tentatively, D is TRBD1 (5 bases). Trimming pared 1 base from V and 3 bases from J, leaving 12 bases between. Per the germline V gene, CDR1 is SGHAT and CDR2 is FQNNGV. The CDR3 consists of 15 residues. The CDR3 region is CASSLVGGGDTEAFF. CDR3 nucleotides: TGTGCCAGCAGCTTAGTAGGCGGGGGGGACACTGAAGCTTTCTTT.

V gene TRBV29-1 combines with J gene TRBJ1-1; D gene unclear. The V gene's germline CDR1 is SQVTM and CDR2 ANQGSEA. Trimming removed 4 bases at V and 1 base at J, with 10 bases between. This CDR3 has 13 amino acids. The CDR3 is CSVGFRGNTEAFF. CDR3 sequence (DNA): TGCAGCGTTGGGTTCCGGGGGAACACTGAAGCTTTCTTT.

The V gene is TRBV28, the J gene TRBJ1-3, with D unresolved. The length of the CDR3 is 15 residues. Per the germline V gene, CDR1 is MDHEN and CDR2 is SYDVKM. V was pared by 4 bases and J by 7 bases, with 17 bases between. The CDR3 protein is CASSSTPSIGNTIYF. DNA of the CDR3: TGTGCCAGCAGTTCCACCCCCTCGATCGGGAACACCATATATTTT.

This CDR3 reads CASSLDRGRISPLHF. The CDR3 DNA follows: TGCGCCAGCAGTCTGGACAGGGGGCGAATTTCACCCCTCCACTTT. The chain combines TRBV5-1 with TRBJ1-6; TRBD1 matches 11 bases. Germline CDR1 SGHRS, CDR2 YFSETQ. The CDR3 length is 15 residues. V gave up 5 bases and J gave up 9 bases; unmatched junction bases: 7.

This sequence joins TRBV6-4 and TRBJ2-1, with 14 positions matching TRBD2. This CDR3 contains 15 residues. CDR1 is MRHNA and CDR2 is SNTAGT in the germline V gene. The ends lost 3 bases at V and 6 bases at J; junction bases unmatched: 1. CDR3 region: CASSEGTSGSNEQFF. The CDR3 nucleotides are TGTGCCAGCAGTGAAGGGACTAGCGGGAGCAATGAGCAGTTCTTC.

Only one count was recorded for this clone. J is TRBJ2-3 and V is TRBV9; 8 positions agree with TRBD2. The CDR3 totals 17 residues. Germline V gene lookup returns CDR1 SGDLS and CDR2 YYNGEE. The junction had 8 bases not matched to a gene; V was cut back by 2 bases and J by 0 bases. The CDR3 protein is CASSVSRASGSTDTQYF. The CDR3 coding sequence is TGTGCCAGCAGCGTTAGTAGAGCTAGCGGGAGCACAGATACGCAGTATTTT.